The rows below give T cell receptor beta chains drawn from one sample of a study of shared clonotypes between healthy human individuals. Produced via immunoSEQ multiplex PCR; TCRdb's table is partial and in-frame only. The sample lists about 700,000 clones, about 91% occurring once. The sequenced material came from naive CD8+ T cells sorted from blood. The receptor set was obtained from a man younger than 45 in good health. CDR3s include the opening cysteine and the closing phenylalanine or tryptophan. Fields, in order: V gene, J gene, clone size, D gene, CDR3 DNA, CDR3 protein. A D gene is named only where the DNA matches it firmly. Not every row has a clone size; where given, it reads once, few, many or a size class.

>TRBV5-1|TRBJ2-2|NA|NA
TGCGCCAGCAGCTTTCTCGCCGGGGAGCTGTTTTTT
CASSFLAGELFF
>TRBV27|TRBJ2-3|NA|TRBD1
TGTGCCAGCAGTTTACGGACAGGGGGCCCGGGCACAGATACGCAGTATTTT
CASSLRTGGPGTDTQYF
>TRBV27|TRBJ2-7|few|TRBD2
TGTGCCAGCAGTCTCATCCAGACTAGCGGGCCCTACGAGCAGTACTTC
CASSLIQTSGPYEQYF
>TRBV10-3|TRBJ2-5|NA|NA
TGTGCCATCAGTGCCGCCGGGGGCAAGATGGAAGAGACCCAGTACTTC
CAISAAGGKMEETQYF
>TRBV27|TRBJ2-1|NA|TRBD2
TGTGCCAGTACAGACAGTAGCGGGACTTACAATGAGCAGTTCTTC
CASTDSSGTYNEQFF
>TRBV28|TRBJ2-3|NA|TRBD2
TGTGCCAGCAGTTTTGGGACTAGCGCACCATCCGATACGCAGTATTTT
CASSFGTSAPSDTQYF
>TRBV5-4|TRBJ2-3|NA|TRBD1
TGTGCCAGCAGCAGAGCCGGGACAGGGGCTGATACGCAGTATTTT
CASSRAGTGADTQYF
>TRBV28|TRBJ2-7|NA|NA
TGTGCCAGCAGTTTATCCAAGAGCTCCTACGAGCAGTACTTC
CASSLSKSSYEQYF
>TRBV9|TRBJ1-4|NA|TRBD1
TGTGCCAGCAGCGGGGACAGGGAGGATGCAACTAATGAAAAACTGTTTTTT
CASSGDREDATNEKLFF
>TRBV6-6|TRBJ1-1|NA|NA
TGTGCCAGCAGTTACAGCGCGGAATACACTGAAGCTTTCTTT
CASSYSAEYTEAFF
>TRBV9|TRBJ2-1|NA|NA
TGTGCCAGCAGCGTTTTCGGGAGTCGAGATGAGCAGTTCTTC
CASSVFGSRDEQFF